This TCR beta chain was recovered during a study of cytomegalovirus exposure and HLA in healthy donors. On the study more broadly: It was reported in a later analysis that the same platform had been used for the 110 or so validation repertoires as for the roughly 650 first-cohort repertoires.

The germline gives CDR1 SGHVS, CDR2 FNYEAQ. J was trimmed by 0 bases and V by 4 bases; bases with no gene match: 9. This CDR3 contains 17 residues. On this clone itself: Its target is not known.

TCRdb's copy holds only in-frame clones and misses some; the assay was immunoSEQ multiplex PCR. Of about 330,000 clones in the sample, around 90% were seen once. General observations from the study: A few CMV-associated chains were confirmed in vitro to be specific for CMV antigens. First-cohort TCR clusters tended to co-occur in the 130 or so validation repertoires, a later analysis found.

The V and J genes are TRBV7-6 and TRBJ2-3; 8 bases fit TRBD2. The sequence was obtained from a woman aged 25-40 years in good health and CMV-seropositive. Sequenced material: PBMCs. The CDR3 protein is CASSSRGSGVSTDTQYF. The CDR3 DNA reads TGTGCCAGCAGCTCCCGGGGTAGCGGGGTTAGCACAGATACGCAGTATTTT.